A single sample is the source of the 28 T cell receptor beta chains below, sequenced in a study of blood T cells in healthy people across ages. The use of a sample-barcoded 5' primer and a J-beta primer mix characterized a second PCR of roughly 6 to 11 cycles. A single record per CDR3 protein comes from TCRdb applying MiXCR to the 5' RACE reads. The sample lists about 1,500,000 distinct CDR3 sequences, around 39% seen once, with 7.9% in the top ten. Source material: blood. The origin of the receptors is a woman aged 18-35 years in good health.

The rearrangement joins TRBV20-1 to TRBJ2-1; perhaps TRBD2 as D (6 bases). The DNA end is a closer match to TRBJ2-7, so the J assignment may be wrong. This CDR3 has 15 amino acids. Per the germline V gene, CDR1 is DFQATT and CDR2 is SNEGSKA (reference sequence). CDR3 DNA sequence: TGCAGTGCTAGAGATCTAGCGAACTCCTACAATGAGCAGTACTTC. Protein: CSARDLANSYNEQYF.

The chain is built from TRBV6-1 and TRBJ2-7; D gene unclear. Germline V gene data show CDR1 as MNHNS and CDR2 as SASEGT. This CDR3 contains 14 residues. Trimming pared 8 bases from V and 4 bases from J, leaving 18 bases between. The CDR3 coding sequence is TGTGCCAGCGGCCAGCCGGTCCCTCCTTACGAGCAGTACTTC. Translation gives CASGQPVPPYEQYF.

V gene TRBV10-3 combines with J gene TRBJ2-2; TRBD1 aligns across 8 bases. V lost 8 bases and J lost 5; bases outside the gene matches: 4. This CDR3 region has 13 residues. The germline V gene encodes CDR1 ENHRY and CDR2 SYGVKD. CDR3: CAIGTGETGELFF. The CDR3 DNA sequence: TGTGCCATCGGGACAGGCGAGACCGGGGAGCTGTTTTTT.

The chain recombines TRBV20-1 with TRBJ2-1; TRBD2 matches 9 bases. Germline CDR1 is DFQATT and CDR2 is SNEGSKA (reference sequence). The CDR3 spans 14 residues. J lost 1 base, V lost 7 bases, and 5 bases had no gene match. The CDR3 loop is CSVQRGDSYNEQFF. The CDR3 DNA is TGCAGTGTCCAGCGGGGGGATTCCTACAATGAGCAGTTCTTC.

The chain uses TRBV6-1 and TRBJ2-3, with D perhaps TRBD2 (6 bases). From germline, CDR1 is MNHNS and CDR2 SASEGT. CDR3 length equals 17 residues. Trimming shortened V by 8 bases and J by 2 bases, and 23 bases separated the two germline ends. The CDR3 DNA reads TGTGCCAGCCCCTCAACCGCGCCACTAGCTTTCACAGATACGCAGTATTTT. This translates into CASPSTAPLAFTDTQYF.

This clonotype was observed a handful of times. This chain joins TRBV3-1 and TRBJ2-3; 10 bases align to TRBD2. The CDR3 totals 16 residues. The V segment lost 5 bases and the J segment 0 bases; nucleotides outside the gene matches: 5. Germline loops: CDR1 LGHDT, CDR2 YNNKEL (reference sequence). The DNA of the CDR3 is TGTGCCAGCAGCTACAATAGCGGGGGGAGCACAGATACGCAGTATTTT. Its protein product is CASSYNSGGSTDTQYF.

On this clonotype itself: At one boundary the junction diverges from the germline segment, which might be a read error. The rearrangement joins TRBV13 to TRBJ2-7, with 11 bases lining up with TRBD2. The CDR3 runs to 19 residues. The germline gives CDR1 PRHDT, CDR2 FYEKMQ (reference sequence). The CDR3 DNA reads TGTGCCGGCAGCCCACAGGGACATGAGACTAGCGGGACTACTTACGAGCAGTACTTC. This translates into CAGSPQGHETSGTTYEQYF.

Concerning this clonotype itself: A much larger clone sits a single nucleotide away, making a read error possible. This chain joins TRBV10-3 and TRBJ2-3; D gene uncertain. There are 14 residues in the CDR3. V lost 6 bases to trimming and J lost 0 bases, with 10 bases between them. CDR1 and CDR2 from the germline V gene are ENHRY and SYGVKD. The CDR3 DNA reads as TGTGCCATCAGCCCGGTACAGAGCACAGATACGCAGTATTTT. Translated, it gives CAISPVQSTDTQYF.

This clonotype turned up a few times. The rearrangement uses TRBV12-3 or TRBV12-4 and TRBJ1-1, with 7 bases lining up with TRBD1. The length of the CDR3 is 13 residues. V shed 5 bases and J 7 bases; nucleotides not matched to a gene: 7. As DNA, the CDR3 is TGTGCCAGCAGTCTTGGACAGGCCCTTGAAGCTTTCTTT. It is translated as CASSLGQALEAFF.

The V gene is TRBV6-1, the J gene TRBJ1-1; no firm D call. The germline V gene encodes CDR1 MNHNS and CDR2 SASEGT. Trimming pared 0 bases from V and 1 base from J, leaving 6 bases between. The CDR3 consists of 14 residues. The CDR3 loop reads CASSEAWENTEAFF. For the CDR3, the DNA is TGTGCCAGCAGTGAAGCGTGGGAGAACACTGAAGCTTTCTTT.

This chain uses TRBV3-1 with TRBJ2-1, with 11 bases matching TRBD2. The CDR3 spans 18 residues. The trim removed 3 bases at V and 6 bases at J, leaving 13 bases unmatched. CDR1 and CDR2 (germline): LGHDT, YNNKEL (reference sequence). CDR3 nucleotides: TGTGCCAGCAGCCAGAGGGGTAAACTAGCGGGAGTAGGCAATGAGCAGTTCTTC. It encodes CASSQRGKLAGVGNEQFF.

With regard to this clonotype: A read error may produce the germline difference seen at one junction end. This sequence joins TRBV5-1 and TRBJ2-3, with D maybe TRBD1 (6 bases). Germline V lookup: CDR1 SGHRS, CDR2 YFSETQ. This CDR3 comprises 16 residues. CDR3 loop: CAGSLSGQISTDTQYF. CDR3 nucleotide sequence: TGCGCCGGCAGCTTGTCTGGACAGATAAGCACAGATACGCAGTATTTT.

In this sample, this clonotype turned up a few times. This chain links TRBV6-6 with TRBJ1-6; D unresolved. CDR3 length equals 13 residues. Germline lookup yields CDR1 MNHNY and CDR2 SVGAGI (reference sequence). V was pared by 9 bases and J by 5 bases, with 11 bases between. This CDR3 reads CASKSSNNSPLHF. In nucleotides, the CDR3 is TGTGCCAGTAAGAGCTCTAATAATTCACCCCTCCACTTT.

This clonotype was counted between two and nine times. The chain is built from TRBV20-1 and TRBJ2-7, with TRBD2 as a possible D gene (5 bases). Germline CDR1 DFQATT, CDR2 SNEGSKA (reference sequence). V lost 0 bases and J 0 bases, leaving 9 bases between the germline ends. CDR3 length: 14 amino acids. DNA of the CDR3: TGCAGTGCTAGAGATTACGGGGTCTCCTACGAGCAGTACTTC. This encodes CSARDYGVSYEQYF.

The CDR3 region is CSASRFEQYF. The CDR3, as DNA: TGCAGTGCTAGTCGGTTCGAGCAGTACTTC. V usage is TRBV20-1 and J usage is TRBJ2-5; no firm D call. The J call may be incorrect, as the DNA end agrees better with TRBJ2-7. The CDR3 length is 10 residues. Germline lookup yields CDR1 DFQATT and CDR2 SNEGSKA (reference sequence).

This chain links TRBV10-2 with TRBJ2-1, with 8 bases lining up with TRBD2. Per germline, CDR1 WSHSY and CDR2 SAAADI. The ends lost 1 base at V and 6 bases at J; junction bases unmatched: 8. The CDR3 length is 16 residues. CDR3 sequence: CASSELSSGKSNEQFF. The DNA of the CDR3 is TGCGCCAGCAGTGAGTTGAGTAGCGGGAAGAGCAATGAGCAGTTCTTC.

This clonotype was counted only a few times. This chain uses TRBV7-9 with TRBJ2-7; 8 bases are a match to TRBD1. The J segment lost 4 bases and the V segment lost 5 bases, leaving 7 bases of the junction unmatched. The CDR3 has 14 residues. Germline V gene lookup returns CDR1 SEHNR and CDR2 FQNEAQ (reference sequence). The CDR3, as DNA: TGTGCCAGCAGCCAACAGGGGGAGGTGTACGAGCAGTACTTC. Its translation: CASSQQGEVYEQYF.

The gene calls are TRBV4-2 and TRBJ2-7; TRBD2 matches at 8 bases. V lost 3 bases and J lost 4; bases outside the gene matches: 20. Germline V gene lookup returns CDR1 LGHNA and CDR2 YNFKEQ. The CDR3 loop spans 19 amino acids. CDR3 loop: CASSQDAFSGIVSAYEQYF. The CDR3 coding sequence is TGTGCCAGCAGCCAGGACGCTTTTAGCGGGATCGTATCTGCTTACGAGCAGTACTTC.

The chain joins TRBV7-9 to TRBJ2-1; TRBD2 might be the D (5 bases). Trimming removed 5 bases at V and 9 bases at J, with 11 bases between. Germline V gives CDR1 SEHNR, CDR2 FQNEAQ (reference sequence). There are 12 residues in the CDR3. Here the CDR3 reads CASSESSGEQFF. CDR3 nucleotides: TGTGCCAGCAGCGAATCGAGCGGTGAGCAGTTCTTC. Using reference TRBV7-9 and TRBJ2-1 for the parts outside the CDR3, the full variable domain is DTGVSQNPRHKITKRGQNVTFRCDPISEHNRLYWYRQTLGQGPEFLTYFQNEAQLEKSRLLSDRFSAERPKGSFSTLEIQRTEQGDSAMYLCASSESSGEQFFGPGTRLTVL.

This clonotype was seen only a few times. This chain links TRBV12-3 or TRBV12-4 with TRBJ1-1, with 7 positions matching TRBD1. The J segment lost 11 bases and the V segment lost 5 bases, leaving 11 bases of the junction unmatched. The CDR3 sequence is 13 residues long. CDR3 amino acids: CASSPTGAKEAFF. The CDR3, as DNA: TGTGCCAGCAGTCCTACAGGGGCGAAGGAGGCTTTCTTT.

This clonotype was counted only a few times. The chain recombines TRBV12-3 or TRBV12-4 with TRBJ2-5; 13 bases line up with TRBD2. The V gene end was trimmed by 6 bases and the J gene end by 0 bases; junction bases not matched to a gene: 7. This CDR3 spans 17 amino acids. CDR3 coding DNA: TGTGCCAGCAGGGTCGGGACTAGCGGGGCGTACCAAGAGACCCAGTACTTC. This translates into CASRVGTSGAYQETQYF.

The chain is built from TRBV19 and TRBJ2-7, with D tentatively TRBD2 (6 bases). The CDR3 runs 14 residues. Trimming left V 6 bases short and J 5 bases short, with 17 bases between. Per the germline V gene, CDR1 is LNHDA and CDR2 is SQIVND (reference sequence). The CDR3 DNA is TGTGCCAGTAGGGGGAGGTCCGGGATGGACGAGCAGTACTTC. As protein: CASRGRSGMDEQYF.

This clonotype was detected a few times. The chain couples TRBV6-6 to TRBJ2-7; no firm D call. This CDR3 is built from 14 residues. Germline V gene data show CDR1 as MNHNY and CDR2 as SVGAGI (reference sequence). The germline V and J ends were trimmed by 2 bases and 2 bases, with 10 bases remaining between them. CDR3 nucleotide sequence: TGTGCCAGCAGTTACCGGGCAACTCCCTACGAGCAGTACTTC. Translated, it gives CASSYRATPYEQYF.

This clonotype is a singleton in its sample. The rearrangement joins TRBV5-1 to TRBJ1-1; D possibly corresponds to TRBD1 (5 bases). V lost 6 bases and J lost 1, with 16 bases in between. CDR3 length: 15 residues. Germline CDR1 is SGHRS and CDR2 is YFSETQ. DNA for the CDR3: TGCGCCAGCATCCAAGAGGCCGGGACGAACACTGAAGCTTTCTTT. Translating it yields CASIQEAGTNTEAFF.

CDR3 nucleotides: TGTGCCACCATGGACAGGGACTCCTACGAGCAGTACTTC. Protein product: CATMDRDSYEQYF. The chain employs TRBV10-3 and TRBJ2-4, with TRBD1 matching 8 bases. The assigned J gene may be wrong: the sequence end matches TRBJ2-7 better. This CDR3 spans 13 amino acids. CDR1 ENHRY and CDR2 SYGVKD come from the germline V gene.

The rearrangement links TRBV2 to TRBJ1-1; D is ambiguous. Germline V gives CDR1 SNHLY, CDR2 FYNNEI. Trimming took off 0 bases at V and 3 bases at J, with 5 bases between the two ends. The CDR3 has 13 residues. This CDR3 reads CASSEAVYTEAFF. As DNA, the CDR3 is TGTGCCAGCAGTGAAGCGGTTTACACTGAAGCTTTCTTT.

The V gene is TRBV7-2, the J gene TRBJ2-3, with D unclear. Germline assignment: CDR1 SGHTA and CDR2 FQGNSA. The ends were cut back, 5 bases at V and 6 bases at J, with 18 bases in the middle. The CDR3 spans 15 residues. The CDR3 spells CASSPDAALWDTQYF. In DNA form, the CDR3 reads TGTGCCAGCAGCCCAGACGCGGCCCTTTGGGATACGCAGTATTTT. The full variable domain, rest sourced from reference TRBV7-2 and TRBJ2-3, is GAGVSQSPSNKVTEKGKDVELRCDPISGHTALYWYRQSLGQGLEFLIYFQGNSAPDKSGLPSDRFSAERTGGSVSTLTIQRTQQEDSAVYLCASSPDAALWDTQYFGPGTRLTVL.

This chain uses TRBV5-1 with TRBJ2-7, with 10 bases identical to TRBD2. The CDR3 runs 16 residues. Per germline, CDR1 SGHRS and CDR2 YFSETQ. The junction had 5 bases not matched to a gene; V was cut back by 0 bases and J by 2 bases. As DNA, the CDR3 is TGCGCCAGCAGCTTGGAGGGAGCGGGGGGGCCCTACGAGCAGTACTTC. Protein: CASSLEGAGGPYEQYF.